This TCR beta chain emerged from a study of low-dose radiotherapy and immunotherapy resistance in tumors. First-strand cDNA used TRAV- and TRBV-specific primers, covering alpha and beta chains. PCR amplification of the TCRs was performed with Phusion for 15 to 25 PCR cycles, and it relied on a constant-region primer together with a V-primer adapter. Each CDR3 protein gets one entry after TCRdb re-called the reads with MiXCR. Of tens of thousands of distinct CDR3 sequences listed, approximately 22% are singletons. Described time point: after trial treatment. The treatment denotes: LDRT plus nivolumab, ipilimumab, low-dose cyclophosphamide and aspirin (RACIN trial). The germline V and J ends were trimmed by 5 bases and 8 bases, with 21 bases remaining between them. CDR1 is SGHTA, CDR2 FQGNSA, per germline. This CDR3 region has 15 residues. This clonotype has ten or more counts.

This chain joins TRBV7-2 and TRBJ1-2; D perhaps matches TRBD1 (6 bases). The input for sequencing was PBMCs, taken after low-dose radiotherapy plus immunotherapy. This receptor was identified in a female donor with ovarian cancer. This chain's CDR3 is CASSTDHTGSGGYTF. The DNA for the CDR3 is TGTGCCAGCAGCACCGACCATACAGGGAGTGGGGGCTACACCTTC.